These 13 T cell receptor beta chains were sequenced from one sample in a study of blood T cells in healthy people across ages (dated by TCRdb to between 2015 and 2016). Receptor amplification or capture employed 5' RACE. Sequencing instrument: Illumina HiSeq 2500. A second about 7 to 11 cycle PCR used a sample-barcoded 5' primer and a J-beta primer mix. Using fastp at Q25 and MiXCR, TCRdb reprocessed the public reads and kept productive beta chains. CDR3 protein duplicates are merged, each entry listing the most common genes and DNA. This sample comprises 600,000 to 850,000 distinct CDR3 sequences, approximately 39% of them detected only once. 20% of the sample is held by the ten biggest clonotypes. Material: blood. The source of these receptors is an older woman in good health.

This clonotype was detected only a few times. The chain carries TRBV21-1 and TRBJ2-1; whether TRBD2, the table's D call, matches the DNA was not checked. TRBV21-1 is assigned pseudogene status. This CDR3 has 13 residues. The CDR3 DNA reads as TGTGCCAGCAGCAAAGTAGAGAGGGATGAGCAGTTCTTC. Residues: CASSKVERDEQFF.

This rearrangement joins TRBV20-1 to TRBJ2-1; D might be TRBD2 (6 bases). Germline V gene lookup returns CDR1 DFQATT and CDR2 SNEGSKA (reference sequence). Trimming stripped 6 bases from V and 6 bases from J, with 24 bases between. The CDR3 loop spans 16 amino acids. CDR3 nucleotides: TGCAGTGCCCCTCAGATTCGCGGGGACGGGGTCAATGAGCAGTTCTTC. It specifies CSAPQIRGDGVNEQFF.

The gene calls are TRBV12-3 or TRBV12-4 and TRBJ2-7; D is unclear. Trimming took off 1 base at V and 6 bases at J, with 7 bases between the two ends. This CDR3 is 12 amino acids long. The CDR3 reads CASSLVLAEQYF. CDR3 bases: TGTGCCAGCAGTTTAGTCCTCGCCGAGCAGTACTTC.

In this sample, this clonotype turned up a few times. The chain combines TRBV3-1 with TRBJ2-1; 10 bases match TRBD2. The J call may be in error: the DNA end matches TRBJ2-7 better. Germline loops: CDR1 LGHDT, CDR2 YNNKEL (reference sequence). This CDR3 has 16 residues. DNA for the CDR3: TGTGCCAGCAGGGATGGACTAGCGGCCTCCTACAATGAGCAGTACTTC. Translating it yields CASRDGLAASYNEQYF.

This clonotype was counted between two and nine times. The CDR3 spells CASSLGQGFRQPQHF. The CDR3 DNA is TGTGCCAGCAGTTTGGGACAGGGATTCCGGCAGCCCCAGCATTTT. The chain has TRBV6-5 and TRBJ1-5; TRBD1 aligns across 9 bases. Germline CDR1 MNHEY, CDR2 SVGAGI. Trimming cost V 4 bases and J 7 bases; bases outside gene matches: 8. The CDR3 runs 15 residues.

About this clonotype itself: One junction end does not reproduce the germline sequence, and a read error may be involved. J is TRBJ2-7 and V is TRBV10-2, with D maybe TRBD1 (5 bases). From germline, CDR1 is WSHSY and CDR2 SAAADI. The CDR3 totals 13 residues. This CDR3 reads CAISEHQGYEQYF. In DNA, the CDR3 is TGCGCCATCAGTGAGCATCAGGGCTACGAGCAGTACTTC.

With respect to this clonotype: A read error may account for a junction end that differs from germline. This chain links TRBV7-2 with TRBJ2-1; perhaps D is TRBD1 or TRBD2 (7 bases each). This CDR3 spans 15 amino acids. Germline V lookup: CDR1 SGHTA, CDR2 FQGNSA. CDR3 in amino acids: CASGGRGHSYDEQFF. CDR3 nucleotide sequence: TGTGCCAGCGGGGGGAGGGGGCACTCCTACGATGAGCAGTTCTTC.

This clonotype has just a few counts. The CDR3 nucleotides read TGCGCCAGCAGTAATCCAGGGACGACGGCAACTAATGAAAAACTGTTTTTT. Protein sequence: CASSNPGTTATNEKLFF. The gene calls are TRBV5-1 and TRBJ1-4; a weak D match, TRBD1 (5 bases). Trimming shortened V by 5 bases and J by 0 bases, and 17 bases separated the two germline ends. The CDR3 has 17 residues. Germline CDR1 and CDR2: SGHRS and YFSETQ. Looking up the rest from reference TRBV5-1 and TRBJ1-4 gives the full variable domain: KAGVTQTPRYLIKTRGQQVTLSCSPISGHRSVSWYQQTPGQGLQFLFEYFSETQRNKGNFPGRFSGRQFSNSRSEMNVSTLELGDSALYLCASSNPGTTATNEKLFFGSGTQLSVL.

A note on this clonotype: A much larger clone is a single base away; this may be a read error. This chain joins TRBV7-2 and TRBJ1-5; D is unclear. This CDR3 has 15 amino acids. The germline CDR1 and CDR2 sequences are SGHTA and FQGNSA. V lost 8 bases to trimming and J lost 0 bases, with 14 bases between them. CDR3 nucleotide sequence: TGTGCCAGCGGCCAGTCGGGGATTAGCAATCAGCCCCAGCATTTT. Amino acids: CASGQSGISNQPQHF.

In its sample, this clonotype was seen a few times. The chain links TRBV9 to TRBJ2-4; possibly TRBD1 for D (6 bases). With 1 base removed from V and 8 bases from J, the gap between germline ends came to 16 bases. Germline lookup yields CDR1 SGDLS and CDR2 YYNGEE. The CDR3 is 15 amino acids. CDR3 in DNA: TGTGCCAGCAGCGTAACAACAGGGCCCCTGGACATTCAGTACTTC. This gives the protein CASSVTTGPLDIQYF.

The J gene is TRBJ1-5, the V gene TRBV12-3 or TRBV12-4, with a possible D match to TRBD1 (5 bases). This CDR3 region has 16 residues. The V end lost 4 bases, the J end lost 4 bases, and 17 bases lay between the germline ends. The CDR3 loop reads CASSSSEFWGNQPQHF. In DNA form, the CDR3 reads TGTGCCAGCAGTTCATCGGAGTTCTGGGGGAATCAGCCCCAGCATTTT.

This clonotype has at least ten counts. The CDR3 nucleotides are TGTGCCAGCAGCTTCGATTCCTACGAGCAGTACTTC. It encodes CASSFDSYEQYF. The gene calls are TRBV7-2 and TRBJ2-7; D remains unclear. CDR1 and CDR2 (germline): SGHTA, FQGNSA. With 3 bases removed from V and 1 base from J, the gap between germline ends came to 4 bases. This CDR3 is 12 amino acids long. Together with reference TRBV7-2 and TRBJ2-7, the CDR3 gives the full variable domain: GAGVSQSPSNKVTEKGKDVELRCDPISGHTALYWYRQSLGQGLEFLIYFQGNSAPDKSGLPSDRFSAERTGGSVSTLTIQRTQQEDSAVYLCASSFDSYEQYFGPGTRLTVT.

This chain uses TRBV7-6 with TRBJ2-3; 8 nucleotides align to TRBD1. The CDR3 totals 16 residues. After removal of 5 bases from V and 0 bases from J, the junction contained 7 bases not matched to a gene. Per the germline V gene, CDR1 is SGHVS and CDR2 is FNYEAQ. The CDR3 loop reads CASSPGTGKSTDTQYF. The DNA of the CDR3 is TGTGCCAGCAGCCCCGGGACAGGAAAGAGCACAGATACGCAGTATTTT.